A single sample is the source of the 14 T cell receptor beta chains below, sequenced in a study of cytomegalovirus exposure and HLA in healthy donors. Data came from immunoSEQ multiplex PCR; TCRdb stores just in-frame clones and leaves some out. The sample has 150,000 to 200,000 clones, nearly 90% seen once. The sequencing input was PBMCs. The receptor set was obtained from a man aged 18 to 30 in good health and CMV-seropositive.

CDR3 protein: CASSPESGDSYNEQFF. CDR3 coding DNA: TGCGCCAGCAGCCCAGAGAGCGGTGACTCCTACAATGAGCAGTTCTTC. The chain employs TRBV5-1 and TRBJ2-1; maybe TRBD2 (5 bases). CDR3 size: 16 residues. The V end lost 4 bases, the J end lost 0 bases, and 14 bases lay between the germline ends. Germline CDR1 reads SGHRS; CDR2 reads YFSETQ.

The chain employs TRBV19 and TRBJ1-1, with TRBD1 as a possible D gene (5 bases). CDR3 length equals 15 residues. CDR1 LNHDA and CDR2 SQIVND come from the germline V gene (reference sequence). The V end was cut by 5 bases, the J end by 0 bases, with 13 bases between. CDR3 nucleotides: TGTGCCAGTAGTTCTCTGGACAAAGTGAACACTGAAGCTTTCTTT. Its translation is CASSSLDKVNTEAFF.

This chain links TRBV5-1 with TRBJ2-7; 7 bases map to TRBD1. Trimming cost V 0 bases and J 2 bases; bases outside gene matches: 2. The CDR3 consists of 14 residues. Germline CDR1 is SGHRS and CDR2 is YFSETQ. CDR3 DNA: TGCGCCAGCAGCTTGGGGACAGGTACCTACGAGCAGTACTTC. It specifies CASSLGTGTYEQYF.

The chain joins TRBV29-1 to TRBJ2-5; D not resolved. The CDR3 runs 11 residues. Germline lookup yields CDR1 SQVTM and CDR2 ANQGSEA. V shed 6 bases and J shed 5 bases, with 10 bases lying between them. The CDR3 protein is CSVGVSETQYF. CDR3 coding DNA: TGCAGCGTCGGAGTTTCGGAGACCCAGTACTTC.

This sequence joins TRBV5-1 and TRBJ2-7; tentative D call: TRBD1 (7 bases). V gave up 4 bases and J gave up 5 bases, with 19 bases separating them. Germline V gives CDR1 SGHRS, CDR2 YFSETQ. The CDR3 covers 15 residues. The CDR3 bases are TGCGCCAGCAGCGTGGCAGGGGGGAGTCTGGACGAGCAGTACTTC. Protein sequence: CASSVAGGSLDEQYF.

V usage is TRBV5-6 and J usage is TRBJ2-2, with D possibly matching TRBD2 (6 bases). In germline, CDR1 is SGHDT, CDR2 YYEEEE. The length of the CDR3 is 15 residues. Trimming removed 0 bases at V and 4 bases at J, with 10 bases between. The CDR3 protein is CASSLGGIGTGELFF. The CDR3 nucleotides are TGTGCCAGCAGCTTGGGCGGGATCGGCACCGGGGAGCTGTTTTTT.

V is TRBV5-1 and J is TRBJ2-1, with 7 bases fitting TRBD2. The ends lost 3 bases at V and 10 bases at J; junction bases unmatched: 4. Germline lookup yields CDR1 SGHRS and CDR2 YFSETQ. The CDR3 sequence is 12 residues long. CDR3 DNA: TGCGCCAGCAGCTGGGGGAGGGACGAGCAGTTCTTC. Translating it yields CASSWGRDEQFF. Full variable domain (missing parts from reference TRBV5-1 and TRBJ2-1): KAGVTQTPRYLIKTRGQQVTLSCSPISGHRSVSWYQQTPGQGLQFLFEYFSETQRNKGNFPGRFSGRQFSNSRSEMNVSTLELGDSALYLCASSWGRDEQFFGPGTRLTVL.

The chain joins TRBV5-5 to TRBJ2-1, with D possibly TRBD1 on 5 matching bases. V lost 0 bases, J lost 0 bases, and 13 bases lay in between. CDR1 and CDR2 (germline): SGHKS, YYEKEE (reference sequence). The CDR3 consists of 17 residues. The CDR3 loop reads CASSLGYRSPSYNEQFF. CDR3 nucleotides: TGTGCCAGCAGCTTGGGCTACAGGAGCCCCTCCTACAATGAGCAGTTCTTC. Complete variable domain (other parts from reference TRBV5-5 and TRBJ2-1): DAGVTQSPTHLIKTRGQQVTLRCSPISGHKSVSWYQQVLGQGPQFIFQYYEKEERGRGNFPDRFSARQFPNYSSELNVNALLLGDSALYLCASSLGYRSPSYNEQFFGPGTRLTVL.

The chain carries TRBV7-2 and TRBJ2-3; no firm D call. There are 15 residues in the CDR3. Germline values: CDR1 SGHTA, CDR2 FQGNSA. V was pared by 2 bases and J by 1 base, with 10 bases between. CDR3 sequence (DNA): TGTGCCAGCAGCTTAAAGTCGGGTGGCACAGATACGCAGTATTTT. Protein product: CASSLKSGGTDTQYF.

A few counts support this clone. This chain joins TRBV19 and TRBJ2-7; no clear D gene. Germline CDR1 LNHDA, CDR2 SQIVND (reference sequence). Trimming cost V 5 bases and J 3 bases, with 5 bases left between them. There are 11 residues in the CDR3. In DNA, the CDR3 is TGTGCCAGTAGTTCCAGCTACGAGCAGTACTTC. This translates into CASSSSYEQYF.

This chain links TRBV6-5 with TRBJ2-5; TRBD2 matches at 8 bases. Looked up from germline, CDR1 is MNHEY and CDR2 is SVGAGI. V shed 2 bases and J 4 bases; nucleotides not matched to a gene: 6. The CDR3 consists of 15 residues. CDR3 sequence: CASSYGLALLETQYF. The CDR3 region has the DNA TGTGCCAGCAGTTACGGACTAGCTCTGTTAGAGACCCAGTACTTC.

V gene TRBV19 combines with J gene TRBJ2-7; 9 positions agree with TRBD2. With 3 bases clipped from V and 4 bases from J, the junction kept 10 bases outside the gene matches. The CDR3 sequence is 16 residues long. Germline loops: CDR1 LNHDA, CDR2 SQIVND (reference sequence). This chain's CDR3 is CASSIGSLAGSYEQYF. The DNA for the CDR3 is TGTGCCAGTAGTATCGGGTCTCTAGCGGGGTCTTACGAGCAGTACTTC.

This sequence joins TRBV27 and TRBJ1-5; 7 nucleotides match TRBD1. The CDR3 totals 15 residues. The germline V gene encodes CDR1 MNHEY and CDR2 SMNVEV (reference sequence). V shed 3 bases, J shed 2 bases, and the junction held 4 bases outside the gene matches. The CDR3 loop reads CASSFQGVGNQPQHF. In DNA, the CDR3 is TGTGCCAGCAGTTTCCAGGGGGTGGGCAATCAGCCCCAGCATTTT.

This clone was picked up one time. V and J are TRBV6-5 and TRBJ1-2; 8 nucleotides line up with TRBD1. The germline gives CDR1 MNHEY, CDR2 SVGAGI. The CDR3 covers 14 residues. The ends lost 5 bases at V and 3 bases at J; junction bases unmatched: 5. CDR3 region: CASSTTGAYYGYTF. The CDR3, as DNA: TGTGCCAGCAGTACGACAGGGGCTTACTATGGCTACACCTTC.